This TCR beta chain was identified in a study of blood T cell repertoires in COVID-19. Study background: Whether acute or convalescent, the COVID-19 samples came from the United States, Italy and Spain. T cells, B-cell-depleted T cells, or PBMCs supplied cDNA or gDNA.

This table comes from immunoSEQ multiplex PCR, and its TCRdb copy is limited to in-frame clones, with some not included. Here the sample spans approximately 150,000 clones, about four fifths being singletons. This receptor was identified in a woman aged 80 or over with acute or convalescent COVID-19. Material: peripheral blood.

The chain's CDR3 is CASSPGSSNEKLFF. In DNA, the CDR3 is TGTGCCAGCTCACCCGGGAGCTCAAATGAAAAACTGTTTTTT. J is TRBJ1-4 and V is TRBV18; D not resolved. This CDR3 spans 14 amino acids. V was trimmed by 3 bases and J by 5 bases, leaving 10 bases between them. Per the germline V gene, CDR1 is KGHSH and CDR2 is LQKENI.